This is a list of T cell receptor beta chains from one sample in a study of PD-L1 blockade in urothelial cancer. Profiled with immunoSEQ multiplex PCR; TCRdb holds only in-frame clones, not every one. The table records about 95,000 clones, about 90% of them present only once. The sample was PBMCs, taken around atezolizumab (anti-PD-L1) treatment. The source of these receptors is a man in his fifties or sixties with urothelial cancer. CDR3s include the opening cysteine and the closing phenylalanine or tryptophan. Each record gives: clone size, J gene, V gene, D gene, CDR3 protein, CDR3 DNA. The D gene is left open where the match is weak. Size is stated for part of the rows, as once, few or many counts, or as a class when the clone is expanded.

>.|TRBJ2-5|TRBV5-5|.
CASSLLGQETQYF
TGTGCCAGCAGCTTACTTGGCCAAGAGACCCAGTACTTC
>.|TRBJ1-4|TRBV29-1|TRBD1
CSDRWDRQNEKLFF
TGCAGCGACCGATGGGACAGGCAAAATGAAAAACTGTTTTTT
>.|TRBJ2-7|TRBV18|.
CASSQGSPSLQDEQYF
TGTGCCAGCTCACAAGGAAGCCCGTCCCTTCAGGACGAGCAGTACTTC
>once|TRBJ2-4|TRBV13|.
CASSSGGLAKNIQYF
TGTGCCAGCAGCTCCGGGGGGCTAGCCAAAAACATTCAGTACTTC
>.|TRBJ1-4|TRBV4-1|TRBD1
CASSPTGQGNEKLFF
TGCGCCAGCAGCCCGACGGGACAGGGCAATGAAAAACTGTTTTTT
>.|TRBJ1-4|TRBV29-1|.
CSVVIGTGGGEKLFF
TGCAGCGTTGTAATCGGAACAGGCGGGGGTGAAAAACTGTTTTTT
>.|TRBJ1-1|TRBV4-1|.
CASSPRLNRPTLRNTEAFF
TGCGCCAGCAGCCCAAGACTCAACAGGCCTACCCTCCGGAACACTGAAGCTTTCTTT
>few|TRBJ2-1|TRBV10-1|.
CASSESGGHYNEQFF
TGCGCCAGCAGTGAGTCGGGGGGGCACTACAATGAGCAGTTCTTC
>.|TRBJ2-2|TRBV6-1|TRBD1
CASLPRTGYTGELFF
TGTGCCAGCCTCCCTCGGACAGGGTACACCGGGGAGCTGTTTTTT
>.|TRBJ1-3|TRBV9|.
CASSPLASSRNTIYF
TGTGCCAGCAGCCCCCTAGCGTCGAGTAGAAACACCATATATTTT
>.|TRBJ1-3|TRBV30|.
CAWSVNGDTIYF
TGTGCCTGGAGTGTGAACGGGGACACCATATATTTT
>.|TRBJ2-5|TRBV29-1|TRBD2
CSASPSGGAGETQYF
TGCAGCGCCTCTCCTTCCGGGGGGGCGGGAGAGACCCAGTACTTC
>.|TRBJ1-5|TRBV7-9|TRBD1
CASSSTGGSQPQHF
TGTGCCAGCAGCTCTACAGGGGGGAGTCAGCCCCAGCATTTT
>.|TRBJ1-1|TRBV11-2|TRBD1
CASSLPGGTEAFF
TGTGCCAGCAGCTTACCAGGGGGCACTGAAGCTTTCTTT
>.|TRBJ2-7|TRBV5-1|TRBD1
CASSFTGTGEYEQYF
TGCGCCAGCAGCTTTACCGGGACAGGGGAGTACGAGCAGTACTTC
>.|TRBJ2-3|TRBV7-9|.
CASSFGVLDTQYF
TGTGCCAGCAGCTTCGGAGTGCTGGATACGCAGTATTTT
>.|TRBJ2-1|TRBV7-3|TRBD2
CASSPDRGGYNEQFF
TGTGCCAGCAGCCCCGACCGCGGGGGATACAATGAGCAGTTCTTC
>.|TRBJ2-5|TRBV5-4|TRBD2
CASSSGGQETQYF
TGTGCCAGCAGCTCCGGGGGGCAAGAGACCCAGTACTTC
>.|TRBJ2-3|TRBV19|TRBD2
CASSTTSGRSPDTQYF
TGTGCCAGTAGTACGACTAGCGGGAGGTCCCCAGATACGCAGTATTTT
>.|TRBJ1-1|TRBV6-1|TRBD1
CASSRQGRSNTEAFF
TGTGCCAGCAGTCGACAGGGAAGATCGAACACTGAAGCTTTCTTT
>.|TRBJ2-1|TRBV4-2|TRBD2
CASSPSSGGASNNEQFF
TGTGCCAGCAGCCCATCTAGCGGGGGGGCTTCTAACAATGAGCAGTTCTTC
>.|TRBJ1-1|TRBV5-1|.
CASSTGDLRGEAFF
TGCGCCAGCAGCACGGGGGACCTCCGCGGTGAAGCTTTCTTT
>.|TRBJ2-3|TRBV7-2|TRBD1
CASSFGQGITDTQYF
TGTGCCAGCAGCTTCGGACAGGGAATCACAGATACGCAGTATTTT
>once|TRBJ2-3|TRBV19|TRBD1
CASARTWDSGTDTQYF
TGTGCCAGCGCTCGTACTTGGGACAGCGGCACAGATACGCAGTATTTT
>.|TRBJ2-2|TRBV7-2|.
CASSLVGSGRTGELFF
TGTGCCAGCAGCTTAGTGGGCAGCGGGCGCACCGGGGAGCTGTTTTTT
>.|TRBJ1-1|TRBV28|.
CASRLQGYRITEAFF
TGTGCCAGCAGACTACAGGGATATCGTATCACTGAAGCTTTCTTT
>.|TRBJ2-3|TRBV29-1|.
CSVEPGASGTDTQYF
TGCAGCGTTGAGCCCGGAGCTAGCGGCACAGATACGCAGTATTTT
>.|TRBJ2-7|TRBV25-1|TRBD1
CASGTGMNEQYF
TGTGCCAGTGGGACAGGGATGAACGAGCAGTACTTC
>.|TRBJ1-2|TRBV19|TRBD1
CASSKDRGLYGYTF
TGTGCCAGTAGTAAGGACAGGGGGCTCTATGGCTACACCTTC
>.|TRBJ2-5|TRBV11-1|.
CASSGGAAETQYF
TGTGCCAGCAGCGGGGGGGCCGCGGAGACCCAGTACTTC
>.|TRBJ2-7|TRBV6-6|.
CASSYSARAEQYF
TGTGCCAGCAGTTACTCGGCCAGGGCCGAGCAGTACTTC